These T cell receptor beta chains were read from a single sample in a study of metastatic and nonmetastatic thyroid tumors. With MiXCR, TCRdb reprocessed the PCR reads. The table includes around 7,500 clones, around 40% detected once. Material for sequencing was tumor tissue. The origin of the receptors is a female donor with papillary thyroid cancer or a benign thyroid nodule (not recorded which). Some clones in this sample may be carry-over from other donors' samples. Each CDR3 is given with its conserved first and last residue. Each record gives: V gene, CDR3 length, clone size, CDR3 protein. Clone sizes are given selectively: once, few, many, or a class where the clone is expanded.

v_gene: TRBV7-2
len: 14
abundance: few
CDR3aa: CASSPGTGEAGYTF

v_gene: TRBV6-1
len: 14
abundance: medium-sized
CDR3aa: CASSSTSDYNEQFF

v_gene: TRBV4-2
len: 12
abundance: .
CDR3aa: CASSPPGTEQYF

v_gene: TRBV3-1
len: 15
abundance: medium-sized
CDR3aa: CASSPRGQGPSEQYF

v_gene: TRBV7-9
len: 17
abundance: many
CDR3aa: CASSFLRGFGVADTQYF

v_gene: TRBV19
len: 15
abundance: medium-sized
CDR3aa: CASKGQGWGNTEAFF

v_gene: TRBV12-3/TRBV12-4
len: 12
abundance: few
CDR3aa: CASSFRADTQYF

v_gene: TRBV15
len: 17
abundance: few
CDR3aa: CATSRGPDHPAAYEQYF

v_gene: TRBV18
len: 12
abundance: .
CDR3aa: CASSPDGYGYTF

v_gene: TRBV2
len: 14
abundance: .
CDR3aa: CASTPGQPSYEQYF

v_gene: TRBV9
len: 16
abundance: few
CDR3aa: CASSVGQGTYNSPLHF

v_gene: TRBV12-3/TRBV12-4
len: 16
abundance: .
CDR3aa: CASSDSGTSNTVELFF

v_gene: TRBV20-1
len: 15
abundance: .
CDR3aa: CSASTSGRSYNEQFF

v_gene: TRBV6-1
len: 14
abundance: few
CDR3aa: CASSSGTVNYVYTF

v_gene: TRBV5-1
len: 17
abundance: .
CDR3aa: CASSALPRGGVTDTQYF

v_gene: TRBV7-6
len: 16
abundance: .
CDR3aa: CASSSEQGKTGNTIYF

v_gene: TRBV20-1
len: 14
abundance: .
CDR3aa: CSARLAGSTDTQYF

v_gene: TRBV20-1
len: 14
abundance: .
CDR3aa: CSARDRGNPYEQYF

v_gene: TRBV6-4
len: 16
abundance: few
CDR3aa: CASSGTSGSGANVLTF

v_gene: TRBV25-1
len: 12
abundance: .
CDR3aa: CASSEGGRELFF

v_gene: TRBV20-1
len: 13
abundance: .
CDR3aa: CSARWGRDNEQFF

v_gene: TRBV20-1
len: 13
abundance: .
CDR3aa: CSARAPFSYEQYF

v_gene: TRBV28
len: 16
abundance: few
CDR3aa: CASRGLAGGGYNEQFF

v_gene: TRBV5-1
len: 17
abundance: many
CDR3aa: CASSFGGTTAKGNEQFF

v_gene: TRBV28
len: 11
abundance: .
CDR3aa: CASSFHGQAFF

v_gene: TRBV28
len: 14
abundance: few
CDR3aa: CASSLVAGLETQYF

v_gene: TRBV20-1
len: 13
abundance: large
CDR3aa: CSAPLLGGQPQHF

v_gene: TRBV11-2
len: 17
abundance: .
CDR3aa: CASSFNLFKRNTGELFF

v_gene: TRBV6-1
len: 15
abundance: few
CDR3aa: CASTAPGQHTGELFF

v_gene: TRBV20-1
len: 14
abundance: .
CDR3aa: CSAGGSRYTDTQYF

v_gene: TRBV4-2
len: 14
abundance: .
CDR3aa: CASSQDAGYNEQFF

v_gene: TRBV19
len: 13
abundance: .
CDR3aa: CASRQGYTGELFF

v_gene: TRBV27
len: 15
abundance: .
CDR3aa: CASTRWAGGPVEQFF

v_gene: TRBV5-4
len: 16
abundance: many
CDR3aa: CASSSDRDRVTGELFF

v_gene: TRBV11-2
len: 14
abundance: .
CDR3aa: CASSFRQVSYEQYF

v_gene: TRBV12-3/TRBV12-4
len: 13
abundance: .
CDR3aa: CASSFDRGYEQYF

v_gene: TRBV7-7
len: 15
abundance: .
CDR3aa: CASSRDPGAGETQYF

v_gene: TRBV5-6
len: 14
abundance: .
CDR3aa: CASSLGRQTYEQYF

v_gene: TRBV11-2
len: 16
abundance: .
CDR3aa: CASSLDRGRVVYEQYF

v_gene: TRBV5-1
len: 15
abundance: .
CDR3aa: CASSQTGGFDTEAFF

v_gene: TRBV4-3
len: 19
abundance: medium-sized
CDR3aa: CASSPRLAGGPGTASEQFF

v_gene: TRBV6-1
len: 16
abundance: few
CDR3aa: CASSELAGSGANVLTF

v_gene: TRBV18
len: 14
abundance: .
CDR3aa: CASSPMGQGNGYTF

v_gene: TRBV12-3/TRBV12-4
len: 15
abundance: few
CDR3aa: CASSFPGLQDYEQYF

v_gene: TRBV7-7
len: 16
abundance: .
CDR3aa: CASSLFPGQGPETQYF

v_gene: TRBV6-1
len: 13
abundance: few
CDR3aa: CASNRGSPYEQYF

v_gene: TRBV5-4
len: 12
abundance: .
CDR3aa: CASTGGDVAYTF

v_gene: TRBV12-3/TRBV12-4
len: 14
abundance: few
CDR3aa: CASSFITGNYGYTF

v_gene: TRBV20-1
len: 19
abundance: .
CDR3aa: CSARPTIGTGTGWEETQYF

v_gene: TRBV6-1
len: 12
abundance: .
CDR3aa: CASSEAGGKLFF

v_gene: TRBV19
len: 15
abundance: .
CDR3aa: CASSRTSGSQNEQFF

v_gene: TRBV20-1
len: 14
abundance: .
CDR3aa: CSASVGAGLDTQYF

v_gene: TRBV10-3
len: 14
abundance: few
CDR3aa: CAITPGRTHDEQYF

v_gene: TRBV3-1
len: 13
abundance: .
CDR3aa: CASSQDGGYGYTF